The entry below gives a single T cell receptor beta chain sequence along with its context. Its antigen is undetermined. PCR was performed using 60 Vbeta and 13 Jbeta primers. Some clones are missing from TCRdb's copy, which holds only in-frame ones; the method was immunoSEQ multiplex PCR. The repertoire holds 270,000 or so clones, 80% to 90% seen once, with almost 4% in the top ten. The data are from a study of cytomegalovirus exposure and HLA in healthy donors. Study findings and constraints: In a later analysis, an Asian-associated ancestry cluster reportedly showed fewer N-insertions than the roughly 730-donor mean.

In germline, CDR1 is MGHRA, CDR2 YSYEKL. The CDR3 runs to 16 residues. J was trimmed by 3 bases and V by 3 bases; bases with no gene match: 8. Samples came from healthy bone marrow donors. The V gene is TRBV4-1, the J gene TRBJ2-7, with 10 positions matching TRBD2. The receptor was derived from a middle-aged man in good health and CMV-seropositive. Material: PBMCs. CDR3 loop: CASSQEGLAPYYEQYF. For the CDR3, the DNA is TGCGCCAGCAGCCAGGAGGGACTAGCGCCTTACTACGAGCAGTACTTC.